These 21 T cell receptor beta chains were all obtained from the same sample, sequenced in a study of T-cell reconstitution after alpha-beta-depleted transplantation in children. Unique molecular identifiers were incorporated into the prepared TCRbeta library. TCRdb re-analysed the PCR reads in MiXCR, keeping a single row per CDR3 protein. Of 180,000 or so distinct CDR3 sequences listed, roughly 6.3% are singletons. Sequencing was performed on PBMCs, taken before TCRalphabeta/CD19-depleted stem cell transplant. The receptors come from a girl under three years old with combined immunodeficiency, due to receive a stem cell transplant.

This clonotype was observed at least ten times. The chain combines TRBV28 with TRBJ2-7; D is ambiguous. Germline V gene data show CDR1 as MDHEN and CDR2 as SYDVKM. This CDR3 has 13 residues. V lost 3 bases and J lost 3, with 9 bases in between. The CDR3 spells CASSLGPIYEQYF. CDR3 in DNA: TGTGCCAGCAGTTTGGGCCCGATCTACGAGCAGTACTTC. Full variable domain (rest looked up from reference TRBV28 and TRBJ2-7): DVKVTQSSRYLVKRTGEKVFLECVQDMDHENMFWYRQDPGLGLRLIYFSYDVKMKEKGDIPEGYSVSREKKERFSLILESASTNQTSMYLCASSLGPIYEQYFGPGTRLTVT.

The sample holds many counts of this clonotype. This chain links TRBV11-2 with TRBJ2-7; 7 positions match TRBD1. In germline, CDR1 is SGHAT, CDR2 FQNNGV. Losses at the gene ends were 4 bases for V and 3 bases for J; bases not matched to a gene: 9. This CDR3 comprises 15 residues. The CDR3 reads CASSSQQGLGYEQYF. The CDR3 region has the DNA TGTGCCAGCAGCTCACAACAGGGGCTAGGCTACGAGCAGTACTTC.

This clonotype came up many times. The chain has TRBV3-1 and TRBJ2-1; tentative D call: TRBD2 (5 bases). The V gene's germline CDR1 is LGHDT and CDR2 YNNKEL (reference sequence). This CDR3 region has 12 residues. V was pared by 0 bases and J by 11 bases, with 8 bases between. CDR3 amino acids: CASSQDTGKQFF. The CDR3 bases are TGTGCCAGCAGCCAAGACACGGGAAAGCAGTTCTTC.

This clonotype was detected ten times or more. This chain connects TRBV7-2 to TRBJ2-1; 7 bases align to TRBD2. The CDR3 covers 15 residues. CDR1 and CDR2 (germline): SGHTA, FQGNSA. With V trimmed by 6 bases and J by 4 bases, 9 bases remained unmatched. The CDR3 nucleotides read TGTGCCAGCAGTCCCAGGACTAGTTGGTACAATGAGCAGTTCTTC. The encoded protein is CASSPRTSWYNEQFF.

This clonotype was detected ten times or more. The CDR3 protein is CASSSTREPSYNEQFF. Here the CDR3 DNA reads TGTGCCAGCAGCTCAACGCGGGAGCCGTCCTACAATGAGCAGTTCTTC. The chain combines TRBV7-9 with TRBJ2-1, with TRBD2 matching 7 bases. This CDR3 region has 16 residues. J gave up 1 base and V 4 bases, and 7 bases lay outside the gene matches. Germline CDR1 SEHNR, CDR2 FQNEAQ (reference sequence).

The chain carries TRBV30 and TRBJ1-5, with D hard to call. CDR3 length: 13 residues. Deletions cut 1 base from V and 1 base from J, with 5 bases between. CDR1 is GTSNPN, CDR2 SVGIG, per germline (reference sequence). The CDR3 DNA follows: TGTGCCTGGAGTGGTCAGAGCAATCAGCCCCAGCATTTT. Residues: CAWSGQSNQPQHF.

This clonotype was picked up many times. The DNA for the CDR3 is TGTGCCAGCAGGCCAAGCGGGGGGGCCTACGAGCAGTACTTC. Residues: CASRPSGGAYEQYF. V and J are TRBV6-5 and TRBJ2-7; the match to TRBD2 covers 10 bases. V was pared by 6 bases and J by 2 bases, with 4 bases of the junction left unmatched. The germline V gene has CDR1 MNHEY and CDR2 SVGAGI. The CDR3 totals 14 residues.

This clonotype has at least ten counts. V gene TRBV20-1 combines with J gene TRBJ2-1, with a weak D call TRBD2 (5 bases). Trimming left V 0 bases short and J 2 bases short, with 8 bases between. Per germline, CDR1 DFQATT and CDR2 SNEGSKA (reference sequence). This CDR3 contains 14 residues. The CDR3 DNA is TGCAGTGCTAGAGAGGGAGAACCCTACAATGAGCAGTTCTTC. Protein: CSAREGEPYNEQFF.

This clonotype was picked up many times. This chain uses TRBV29-1 with TRBJ2-5; D remains ambiguous. V dropped 6 bases and J dropped 4 bases, with 15 bases sitting between them. The V gene's germline CDR1 is SQVTM and CDR2 ANQGSEA. This CDR3 region has 13 residues. CDR3 in amino acids: CSVDTARGETQYF. In nucleotides, the CDR3 is TGCAGCGTGGATACAGCGCGAGGAGAGACCCAGTACTTC.

This clonotype occurred many times. The J gene is TRBJ1-6, the V gene TRBV7-2; 7 bases align to TRBD1. The junction had 5 bases not matched to a gene; V was cut back by 3 bases and J by 6 bases. Germline V gene data show CDR1 as SGHTA and CDR2 as FQGNSA. This CDR3 is 15 amino acids long. CDR3: CASSFRWDSNSPLHF. As DNA, the CDR3 is TGTGCCAGCAGCTTTCGTTGGGACAGTAATTCACCCCTCCACTTT.

In this sample, this clonotype turned up many times. V and J are TRBV5-1 and TRBJ2-7; D perhaps matches TRBD1 (6 bases). This CDR3 is 15 amino acids long. Germline V lookup: CDR1 SGHRS, CDR2 YFSETQ. Between the trimmed V and J ends, which lost 3 bases and 2 bases, there was a span of 15 bases. The CDR3 nucleotides are TGCGCCAGCAGCTGGGTAACGGGACAAGCCTACGAGCAGTACTTC. It translates to CASSWVTGQAYEQYF.

This clonotype was recorded at least ten times. The V gene is TRBV19, the J gene TRBJ2-3; D might be TRBD1 or TRBD2, each matching 5 bases. Per germline, CDR1 LNHDA and CDR2 SQIVND (reference sequence). V gave up 6 bases and J gave up 5 bases, with 21 bases separating them. The CDR3 has 16 amino acids. DNA for the CDR3: TGTGCCAGTAGCAAGGGACCGACGACCGAGGGAGATACGCAGTATTTT. Protein product: CASSKGPTTEGDTQYF.

This clonotype has at least ten counts. This chain connects TRBV7-9 to TRBJ1-4; 11 positions agree with TRBD1. This CDR3 has 14 amino acids. Germline CDR1 SEHNR, CDR2 FQNEAQ (reference sequence). V shed 5 bases, J shed 8 bases, and the junction held 4 bases outside the gene matches. CDR3 nucleotide sequence: TGTGCCAGCAGCCGGGGACAGGGGGAGGAAAAACTGTTTTTT. Encoded protein: CASSRGQGEEKLFF. The full variable domain, with the rest looked up from reference TRBV7-9 and TRBJ1-4, is DTGVSQNPRHKITKRGQNVTFRCDPISEHNRLYWYRQTLGQGPEFLTYFQNEAQLEKSRLLSDRFSAERPKGSFSTLEIQRTEQGDSAMYLCASSRGQGEEKLFFGSGTQLSVL.

This clonotype has a count of ten or more. This rearrangement joins TRBV7-2 to TRBJ2-1; D may be TRBD2 (5 bases). CDR1 is SGHTA, CDR2 FQGNSA, per germline. The CDR3 covers 12 residues. V lost 3 bases to trimming and J lost 8 bases, with 8 bases between them. The CDR3 sequence is CASSFEGYEQFF. The CDR3, as DNA: TGTGCCAGCAGCTTTGAGGGCTATGAGCAGTTCTTC.

This clonotype showed up many times. V and J are TRBV7-3 and TRBJ2-1; D may match TRBD1 or TRBD2 (5 bases each). Trimming left V 3 bases short and J 8 bases short, with 14 bases between. The CDR3 length is 14 residues. Germline V gives CDR1 SGHTA, CDR2 FQGTGA. CDR3 in amino acids: CASSLTSGPHEQFF. The CDR3 DNA sequence: TGTGCCAGCAGCTTGACGTCGGGGCCGCATGAGCAGTTCTTC. The whole variable domain, remainder taken from reference TRBV7-3 and TRBJ2-1, is GAGVSQTPSNKVTEKGKYVELRCDPISGHTALYWYRQSLGQGPEFLIYFQGTGAADDSGLPNDRFFAVRPEGSVSTLKIQRTERGDSAVYLCASSLTSGPHEQFFGPGTRLTVL.

This clonotype came up many times. The chain joins TRBV7-9 to TRBJ2-7; possibly TRBD2 for D (5 bases). CDR1 and CDR2 (germline): SEHNR, FQNEAQ (reference sequence). The CDR3 spans 12 residues. Trimming cost V 0 bases and J 7 bases, with 7 bases left between them. The DNA of the CDR3 is TGTGCCAGCAGCTTAGCCCCGGGGGAGCAGTACTTC. Residues: CASSLAPGEQYF.

This clonotype was detected ten times or more. This chain links TRBV7-2 with TRBJ2-3, with D unresolved. CDR3 length: 15 residues. Trimming cost V 4 bases and J 0 bases, with 11 bases left between them. Germline CDR1 is SGHTA and CDR2 is FQGNSA. In DNA, the CDR3 is TGTGCCAGCAGCTCTCCAACCTCTAGCACAGATACGCAGTATTTT. Its translation: CASSSPTSSTDTQYF.

This clonotype was detected many times. The genes are TRBV27 and TRBJ1-1, with D unclear. This CDR3 has 12 residues. The germline gives CDR1 MNHEY, CDR2 SMNVEV (reference sequence). Trimming pared 5 bases from V and 9 bases from J, leaving 13 bases between. CDR3 nucleotides: TGTGCCAGCAGTCCCAACGCCTACCAAGCTTTCTTT. Protein sequence: CASSPNAYQAFF.

This clonotype was counted many times. This chain joins TRBV7-6 and TRBJ2-1, with 10 nucleotides matching TRBD2. The trim removed 6 bases at V and 7 bases at J, leaving 9 bases unmatched. The CDR3 is 15 residues long. Germline CDR1 and CDR2: SGHVS and FNYEAQ. The CDR3 DNA follows: TGTGCCAGCAGTCCCAGCGGGGGGGCGAGGAATGAGCAGTTCTTC. Translation: CASSPSGGARNEQFF.

The sample holds many counts of this clonotype. The V call is TRBV6-2 or TRBV6-3, the J call TRBJ2-7; TRBD2 is a possible D gene (5 bases). CDR3 length equals 13 residues. The germline CDR1 and CDR2 sequences are MNHEY and SVGEGT. V lost 10 bases and J lost 4, with 17 bases in between. CDR3 DNA: TGTGCCACCGGTGAGGGTAGGGCGTACGAGCAGTACTTC. Protein sequence: CATGEGRAYEQYF.

This clonotype was seen ten or more times. V usage is TRBV20-1 and J usage is TRBJ2-7; D is perhaps TRBD1 (6 bases). V was trimmed by 0 bases and J by 4 bases, leaving 16 bases between them. The CDR3 contains 15 residues. Germline CDR1 reads DFQATT; CDR2 reads SNEGSKA (reference sequence). CDR3 in DNA: TGCAGTGCTAGAGACAGGGGCCAGGGCTTGTACGAGCAGTACTTC. This gives the protein CSARDRGQGLYEQYF.